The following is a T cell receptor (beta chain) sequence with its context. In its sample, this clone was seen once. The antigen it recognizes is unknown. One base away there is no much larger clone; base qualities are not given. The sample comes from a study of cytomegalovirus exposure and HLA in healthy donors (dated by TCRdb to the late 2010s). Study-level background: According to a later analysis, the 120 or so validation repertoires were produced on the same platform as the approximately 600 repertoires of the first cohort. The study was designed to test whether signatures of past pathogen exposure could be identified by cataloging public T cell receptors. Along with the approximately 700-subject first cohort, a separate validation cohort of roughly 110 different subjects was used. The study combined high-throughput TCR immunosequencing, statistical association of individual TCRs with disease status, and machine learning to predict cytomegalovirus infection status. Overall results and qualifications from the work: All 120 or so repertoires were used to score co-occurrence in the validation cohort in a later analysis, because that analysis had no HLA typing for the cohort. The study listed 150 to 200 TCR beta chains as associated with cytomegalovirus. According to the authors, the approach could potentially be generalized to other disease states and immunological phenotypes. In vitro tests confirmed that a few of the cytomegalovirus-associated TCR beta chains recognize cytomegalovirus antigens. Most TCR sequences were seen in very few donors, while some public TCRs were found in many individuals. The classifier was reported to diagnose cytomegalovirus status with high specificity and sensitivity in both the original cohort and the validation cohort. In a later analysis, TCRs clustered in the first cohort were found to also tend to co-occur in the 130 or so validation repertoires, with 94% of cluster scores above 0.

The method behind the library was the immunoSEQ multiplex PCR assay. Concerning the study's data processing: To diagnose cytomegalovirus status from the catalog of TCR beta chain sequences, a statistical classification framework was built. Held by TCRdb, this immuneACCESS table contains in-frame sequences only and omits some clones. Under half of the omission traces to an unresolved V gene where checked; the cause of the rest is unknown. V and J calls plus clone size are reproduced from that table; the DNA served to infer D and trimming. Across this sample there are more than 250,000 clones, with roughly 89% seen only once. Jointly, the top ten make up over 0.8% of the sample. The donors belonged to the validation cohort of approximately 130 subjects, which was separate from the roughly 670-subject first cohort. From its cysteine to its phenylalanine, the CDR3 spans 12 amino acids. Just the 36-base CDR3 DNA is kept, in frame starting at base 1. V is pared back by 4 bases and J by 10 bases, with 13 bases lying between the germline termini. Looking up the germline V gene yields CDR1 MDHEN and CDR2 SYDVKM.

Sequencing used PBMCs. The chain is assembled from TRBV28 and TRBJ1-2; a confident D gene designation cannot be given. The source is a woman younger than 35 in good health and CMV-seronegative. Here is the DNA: TGTGCCAGCAGTTCCCGGCCGGGTGACTACACCTTC. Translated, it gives CASSSRPGDYTF.